Below, 8 T cell receptor beta chains from the same sample are listed, as sequenced in a study of blood T cells in healthy people across ages. Alongside a J-beta primer mix, a sample-barcoded 5' primer served in a second PCR lasting about 6 to 12 cycles. TCRdb analysed the 5' RACE reads with MiXCR anew, one entry per CDR3 protein. The sample consists of just under 750,000 distinct CDR3 sequences, 22% of them appearing once. The sample consisted of blood. The receptors come from a man between 65 and 79 years old in good health.

On this clonotype: The junction departs from germline at one end; a sequencing error may be responsible. This chain uses TRBV7-2 with TRBJ1-2; D ambiguous. The V gene's germline CDR1 is SGHTA and CDR2 FQGNSA. The CDR3 totals 12 residues. CDR3 coding DNA: TGCGCCAGCAGCTTGGCTGGGTATGGCTACGCCTTC. It yields the protein CASSLAGYGYAF.

The V gene is TRBV7-9, the J gene TRBJ1-2; a possible D gene is TRBD1 (5 bases). This CDR3 contains 14 residues. V lost 5 bases, J lost 5 bases, and 15 bases lay in between. Germline V gene lookup returns CDR1 SEHNR and CDR2 FQNEAQ (reference sequence). The CDR3 loop reads CASSPPGGVYGYTF. The CDR3 DNA reads TGTGCCAGCAGCCCCCCTGGGGGGGTTTATGGCTACACCTTC.

The V and J genes are TRBV27 and TRBJ2-1; 8 nucleotides match TRBD1. Trimming cost V 6 bases and J 5 bases; bases outside gene matches: 6. Per germline, CDR1 MNHEY and CDR2 SMNVEV (reference sequence). There are 14 residues in the CDR3. This CDR3 reads CASRRTGLDNEQFF. The DNA of the CDR3 is TGTGCCAGCAGACGGACAGGGTTGGACAATGAGCAGTTCTTC.

This clonotype came up a few times. The gene calls are TRBV12-3 or TRBV12-4 and TRBJ2-5; D call uncertain. The CDR3 runs to 12 residues. Trimming shortened V by 5 bases and J by 7 bases, and 11 bases separated the two germline ends. The CDR3 DNA reads TGTGCCAGCAGTCTCCAGTGGTCGACCCAGTACTTC. It specifies CASSLQWSTQYF.

The chain uses TRBV7-2 and TRBJ1-1; D is perhaps TRBD1 (6 bases). The V and J ends lost 6 bases and 0 bases respectively, with 11 bases between them. Germline CDR1 is SGHTA and CDR2 is FQGNSA. This CDR3 is built from 14 residues. CDR3 region: CASRRGGMNTEAFF. CDR3 in DNA: TGTGCCAGCAGAAGGGGGGGCATGAACACTGAAGCTTTCTTT. Using reference TRBV7-2 and TRBJ1-1 for the parts outside the CDR3, the full variable domain is GAGVSQSPSNKVTEKGKDVELRCDPISGHTALYWYRQSLGQGLEFLIYFQGNSAPDKSGLPSDRFSAERTGGSVSTLTIQRTQQEDSAVYLCASRRGGMNTEAFFGQGTRLTVV.

The chain recombines TRBV6-1 with TRBJ2-3, with TRBD1 identical over 8 bases. CDR1 MNHNS and CDR2 SASEGT come from the germline V gene. Trimming cost V 6 bases and J 5 bases; bases outside gene matches: 10. The CDR3 length is 15 residues. CDR3 coding DNA: TGTGCCAGCAGACGATGGACAGGGTCGCAAGATACGCAGTATTTT. The encoded protein is CASRRWTGSQDTQYF.

The chain links TRBV20-1 to TRBJ2-3; D gene ambiguous. The CDR3 totals 13 residues. Germline V gene sequence: CDR1 DFQATT, CDR2 SNEGSKA (reference sequence). Trimming removed 1 base from V and 2 bases from J, with 7 bases in between. CDR3 region: CSARGLYTDTQYF. In DNA, the CDR3 is TGCAGTGCTAGAGGTCTTTACACAGATACGCAGTATTTT.

Ten or more counts support this clonotype. The chain recombines TRBV27 with TRBJ1-5, with TRBD1 matching 9 bases. The V gene's germline CDR1 is MNHEY and CDR2 SMNVEV (reference sequence). The CDR3 has 12 amino acids. Unmatched junction bases numbered 0, after V lost 6 bases and J lost 6 bases. CDR3 loop: CASRDRGQPQHF. The CDR3 DNA reads as TGTGCCAGCAGGGACAGGGGTCAGCCCCAGCATTTT.